This is a list of T cell receptor beta chains from one sample in a study of blood T cells in healthy people across ages. A single record per CDR3 protein comes from TCRdb applying MiXCR to the 5' RACE reads. This sample has about 650,000 distinct CDR3 sequences, with about a third found just once. The specimen sequenced was blood. The receptors derive from an elderly woman in good health. Both conserved end residues are part of each CDR3. The D gene is left open where the match is weak. Size is stated for part of the rows, as once, few or many counts, or as a class when the clone is expanded.

v_gene,abundance,j_gene,d_gene,CDR3aa,CDR3nt
TRBV20-1,many,TRBJ2-1,TRBD2,CSGEPGGGRNEQFF,TGCAGTGGTGAGCCCGGGGGGGGCCGGAATGAGCAGTTCTTC
TRBV20-1,many,TRBJ2-7,-,CSARDRRLLSYEQYF,TGCAGTGCTAGAGATCGGCGCCTACTCTCCTACGAGCAGTACTTC
TRBV7-2,few,TRBJ2-6,TRBD2,CASSLGGRGGANVLIF,TGTGCCAGCAGCTTAGGAGGGAGGGGTGGGGCCAACGTCCTGATTTTC
TRBV4-3,-,TRBJ2-3,-,CASSRGPSGADTQYF,TGCGCCAGCAGCCGCGGACCGTCGGGCGCAGATACGCAGTATTTT
TRBV20-1,many,TRBJ1-2,-,CSEPPPRGQGESYGYTF,TGCAGTGAACCTCCGCCTCGAGGGCAGGGAGAAAGCTATGGCTACACCTTC
TRBV11-2,many,TRBJ2-7,-,CASSFTGVGVGDEQYF,TGTGCCAGCAGCTTTACGGGGGTGGGCGTGGGGGACGAGCAGTACTTC
TRBV7-2,many,TRBJ2-3,-,CASSFTRTSTDTQYF,TGTGCCAGCAGCTTTACGAGGACTAGCACAGATACGCAGTATTTT
TRBV7-6,many,TRBJ2-1,-,CASSPDRSAYNEQFF,TGTGCCAGCAGCCCCGACAGGTCGGCCTACAATGAGCAGTTCTTC
TRBV30,-,TRBJ1-2,-,CAWLTGHPNHGYTF,TGTGCCTGGCTAACAGGACACCCTAACCATGGCTACACCTTC
TRBV5-1,once,TRBJ2-1,TRBD2,CASSLGGTTISNEQFF,TGCGCCAGCAGCTTGGGGGGGACTACTATATCCAATGAGCAGTTCTTC
TRBV7-2,-,TRBJ2-2,-,CASSLRQNTGERFF,TGTGCCAGCAGCTTAAGACAGAACACCGGGGAGCGGTTTTTT
TRBV5-1,-,TRBJ2-2,-,CASSLAFSGERFF,TGCGCCAGCAGCTTGGCTTTTTCCGGGGAGCGGTTTTTT
TRBV12-3/TRBV12-4,-,TRBJ2-7,-,CAGSLGVGEQYF,TGTGCCGGCAGTTTAGGGGTAGGGGAGCAGTACTTC